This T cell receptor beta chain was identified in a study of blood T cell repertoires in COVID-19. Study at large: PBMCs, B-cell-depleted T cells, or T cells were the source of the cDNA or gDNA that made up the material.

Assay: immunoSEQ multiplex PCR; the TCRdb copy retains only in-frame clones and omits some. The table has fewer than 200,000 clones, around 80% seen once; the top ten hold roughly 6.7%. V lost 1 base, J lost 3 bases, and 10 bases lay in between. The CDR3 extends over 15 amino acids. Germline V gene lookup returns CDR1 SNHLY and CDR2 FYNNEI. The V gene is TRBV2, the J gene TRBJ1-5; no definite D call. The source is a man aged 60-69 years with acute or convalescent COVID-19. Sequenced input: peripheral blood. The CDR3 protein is CASSEESLPNQPQHF. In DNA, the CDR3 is TGTGCCAGCAGTGAAGAAAGCCTCCCCAATCAGCCCCAGCATTTT.